This TCR beta chain was sequenced in a study of T-cell reconstitution after alpha-beta-depleted transplantation in children. Germline values: CDR1 KGHSH, CDR2 LQKENI. V was clipped by 6 bases and J by 1 base, with 19 bases between them. The CDR3 is 17 amino acids. Details on this clonotype: No antigen is known for it.

During its preparation, the TCRbeta library received unique molecular identifiers. TCRdb called the PCR reads again in MiXCR, with one record for every CDR3 protein. The table lists around 80,000 distinct CDR3 sequences, around a sixth of them singletons. Findings and limits, study-wide: One year after transplant, T-cell counts and diversity came mostly from newly produced T cells.

This rearrangement joins TRBV18 to TRBJ1-5; tentative D call: TRBD1 (6 bases). The specimen comprised PBMCs, mostly from graft donor cells, sampled 360 days after TCRalphabeta/CD19-depleted stem cell transplant. The sequence was collected from a male patient aged 2 to 10 who had a stem cell transplant for acute lymphoblastic leukemia, so the T cells may come from the graft donor. The CDR3 sequence is CASSHEDLGGSNQPQHF. The DNA for the CDR3 is TGTGCCAGCTCTCACGAGGACTTAGGGGGAAGCAATCAGCCCCAGCATTTT.